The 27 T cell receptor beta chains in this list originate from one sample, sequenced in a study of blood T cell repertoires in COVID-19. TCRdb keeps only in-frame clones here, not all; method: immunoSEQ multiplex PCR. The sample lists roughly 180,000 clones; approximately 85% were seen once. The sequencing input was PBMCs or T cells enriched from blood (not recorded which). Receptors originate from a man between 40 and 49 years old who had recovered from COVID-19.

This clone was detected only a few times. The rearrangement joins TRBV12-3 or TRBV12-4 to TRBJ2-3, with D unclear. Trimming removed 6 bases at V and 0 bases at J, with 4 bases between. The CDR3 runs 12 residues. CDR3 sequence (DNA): TGTGCCAGCAGCTTTAGCACAGATACGCAGTATTTT. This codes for CASSFSTDTQYF.

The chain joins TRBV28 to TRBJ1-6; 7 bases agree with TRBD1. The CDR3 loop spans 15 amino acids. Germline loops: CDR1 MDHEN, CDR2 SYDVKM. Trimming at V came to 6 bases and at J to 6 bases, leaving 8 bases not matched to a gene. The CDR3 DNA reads TGTGCCAGCAGGCCCGGGACAGACCTTAATTCACCCCTCCACTTT. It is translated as CASRPGTDLNSPLHF.

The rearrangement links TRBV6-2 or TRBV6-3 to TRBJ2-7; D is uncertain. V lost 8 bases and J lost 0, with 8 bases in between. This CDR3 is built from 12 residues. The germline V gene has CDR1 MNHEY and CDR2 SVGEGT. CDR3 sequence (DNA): TGTGCCAGCGGCCCCCTCTCCTACGAGCAGTACTTC. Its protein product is CASGPLSYEQYF.

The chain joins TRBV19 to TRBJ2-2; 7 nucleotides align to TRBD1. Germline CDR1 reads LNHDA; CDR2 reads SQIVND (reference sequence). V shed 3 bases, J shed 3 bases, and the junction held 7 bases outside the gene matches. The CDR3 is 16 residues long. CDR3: CASSIPGTVYTGELFF. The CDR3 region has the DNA TGTGCCAGTAGTATCCCTGGGACAGTATACACCGGGGAGCTGTTTTTT.

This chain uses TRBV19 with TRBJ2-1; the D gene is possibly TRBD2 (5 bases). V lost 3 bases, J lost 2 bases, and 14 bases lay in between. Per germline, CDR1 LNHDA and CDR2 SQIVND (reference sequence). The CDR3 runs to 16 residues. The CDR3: CASSIFADYPYNEQFF. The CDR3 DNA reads TGTGCCAGTAGTATTTTCGCCGACTACCCCTACAATGAGCAGTTCTTC.

In DNA form, the CDR3 reads TGTGCCAGCAGCCCCATCCACGAGCAGTACTTC. This codes for CASSPIHEQYF. The V gene is TRBV7-2, the J gene TRBJ2-7; D gene unclear. The CDR3 has 11 amino acids. Looked up from germline, CDR1 is SGHTA and CDR2 is FQGNSA. V shed 5 bases and J shed 5 bases, with 7 bases lying between them.

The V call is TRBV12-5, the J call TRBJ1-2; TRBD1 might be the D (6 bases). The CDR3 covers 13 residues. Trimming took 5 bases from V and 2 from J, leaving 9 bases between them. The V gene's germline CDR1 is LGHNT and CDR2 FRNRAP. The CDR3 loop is CASGPGQNYGYTF. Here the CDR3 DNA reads TGTGCTAGTGGTCCAGGACAGAACTATGGCTACACCTTC.

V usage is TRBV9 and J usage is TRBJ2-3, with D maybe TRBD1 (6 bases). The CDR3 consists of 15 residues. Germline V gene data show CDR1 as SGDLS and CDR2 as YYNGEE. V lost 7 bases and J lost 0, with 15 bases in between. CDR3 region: CASGPGHLSTDTQYF. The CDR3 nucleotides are TGTGCCAGCGGTCCGGGACATCTAAGCACAGATACGCAGTATTTT. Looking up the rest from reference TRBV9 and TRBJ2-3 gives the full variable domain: DSGVTQTPKHLITATGQRVTLRCSPRSGDLSVYWYQQSLDQGLQFLIQYYNGEERAKGNILERFSAQQFPDLHSELNLSSLELGDSALYFCASGPGHLSTDTQYFGPGTRLTVL.

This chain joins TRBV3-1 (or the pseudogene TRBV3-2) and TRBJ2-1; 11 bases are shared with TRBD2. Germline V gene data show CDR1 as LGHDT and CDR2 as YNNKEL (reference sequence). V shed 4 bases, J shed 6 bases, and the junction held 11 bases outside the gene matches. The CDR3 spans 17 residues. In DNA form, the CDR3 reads TGTGCCAGCAGCCCTCTCAAGGTAGCGGGAGGGCGCAATGAGCAGTTCTTC. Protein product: CASSPLKVAGGRNEQFF.

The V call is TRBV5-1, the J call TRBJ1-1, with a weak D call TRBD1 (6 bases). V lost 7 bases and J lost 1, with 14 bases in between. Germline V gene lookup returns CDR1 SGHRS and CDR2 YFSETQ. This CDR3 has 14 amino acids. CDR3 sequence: CASGSRTANTEAFF. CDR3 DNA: TGCGCCAGCGGCTCCCGGACAGCGAACACTGAAGCTTTCTTT. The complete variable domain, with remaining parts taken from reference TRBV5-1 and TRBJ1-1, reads KAGVTQTPRYLIKTRGQQVTLSCSPISGHRSVSWYQQTPGQGLQFLFEYFSETQRNKGNFPGRFSGRQFSNSRSEMNVSTLELGDSALYLCASGSRTANTEAFFGQGTRLTVV.

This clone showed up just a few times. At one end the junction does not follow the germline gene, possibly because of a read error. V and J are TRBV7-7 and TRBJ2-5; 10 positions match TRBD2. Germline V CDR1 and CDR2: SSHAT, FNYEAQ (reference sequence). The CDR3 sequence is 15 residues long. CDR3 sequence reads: CASSLNPSGGETQYF. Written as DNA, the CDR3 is TGTGCTAGCAGCTTAAATCCTAGCGGGGGAGAGACCCAGTACTTC. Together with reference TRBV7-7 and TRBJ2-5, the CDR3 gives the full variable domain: GAGVSQSPRYKVTKRGQDVTLRCDPISSHATLYWYQQALGQGPEFLTYFNYEAQPDKSGLPSDRFSAERPEGSISTLTIQRTEQRDSAMYRCASSLNPSGGETQYFGPGTRLLVL.

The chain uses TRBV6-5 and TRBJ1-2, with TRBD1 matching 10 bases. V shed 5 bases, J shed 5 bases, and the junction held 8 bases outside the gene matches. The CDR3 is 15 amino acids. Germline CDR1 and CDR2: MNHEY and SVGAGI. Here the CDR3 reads CASSNDRGRGYGYTF. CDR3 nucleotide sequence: TGTGCCAGCAGTAACGACAGGGGGCGAGGGTATGGCTACACCTTC.

Here the CDR3 DNA reads TGTGCCAGTAGTCCCTTAAGCTCCGGGTCTGAAAAACTGTTTTTT. The encoded protein is CASSPLSSGSEKLFF. The chain joins TRBV19 to TRBJ1-4; D unclear. Trimming pared 5 bases from V and 7 bases from J, leaving 17 bases between. The germline V gene encodes CDR1 LNHDA and CDR2 SQIVND (reference sequence). The CDR3 length is 15 residues.

The CDR3 DNA reads TGTGCCAGCAGCTTACTGGCAGGGATGAACACCGGGGAGCTGTTTTTT. As protein: CASSLLAGMNTGELFF. V gene TRBV28 combines with J gene TRBJ2-2; D is perhaps TRBD1 (5 bases). The CDR3 is made up of 16 amino acids. V lost 6 bases and J 1 base, leaving 15 bases between the germline ends. Germline assignment: CDR1 MDHEN and CDR2 SYDVKM.

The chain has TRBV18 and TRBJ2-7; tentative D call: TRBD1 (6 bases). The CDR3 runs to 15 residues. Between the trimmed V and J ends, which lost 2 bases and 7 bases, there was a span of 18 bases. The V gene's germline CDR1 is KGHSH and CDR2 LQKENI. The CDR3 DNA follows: TGTGCCAGCTCACCAGCTACAGGGTACTCTGGGGAGCAGTACTTC. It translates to CASSPATGYSGEQYF. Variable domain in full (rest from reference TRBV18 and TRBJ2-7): NAGVMQNPRHLVRRRGQEARLRCSPMKGHSHVYWYRQLPEEGLKFMVYLQKENIIDESGMPKERFSAEFPKEGPSILRIQQVVRGDSAAYFCASSPATGYSGEQYFGPGTRLTVT.

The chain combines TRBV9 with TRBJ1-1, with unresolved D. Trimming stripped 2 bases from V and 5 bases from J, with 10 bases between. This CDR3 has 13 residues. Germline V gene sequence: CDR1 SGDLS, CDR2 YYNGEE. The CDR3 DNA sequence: TGTGCCAGCAGCGTCACGGGAGGAACTGAAGCTTTCTTT. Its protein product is CASSVTGGTEAFF. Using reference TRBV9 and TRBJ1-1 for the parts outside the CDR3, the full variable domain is DSGVTQTPKHLITATGQRVTLRCSPRSGDLSVYWYQQSLDQGLQFLIQYYNGEERAKGNILERFSAQQFPDLHSELNLSSLELGDSALYFCASSVTGGTEAFFGQGTRLTVV.

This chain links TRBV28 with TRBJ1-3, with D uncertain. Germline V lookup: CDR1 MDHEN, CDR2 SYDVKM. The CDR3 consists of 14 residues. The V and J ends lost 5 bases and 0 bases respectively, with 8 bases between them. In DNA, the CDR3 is TGTGCCAGCAGTAGCCCCCACTCTGGAAACACCATATATTTT. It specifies CASSSPHSGNTIYF.

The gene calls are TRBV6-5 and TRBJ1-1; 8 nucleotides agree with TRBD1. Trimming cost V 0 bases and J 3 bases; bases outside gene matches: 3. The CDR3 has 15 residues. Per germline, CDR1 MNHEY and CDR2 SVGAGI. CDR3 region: CASSYSTGAYTEAFF. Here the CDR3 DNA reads TGTGCCAGCAGTTACTCGACAGGGGCCTACACTGAAGCTTTCTTT.

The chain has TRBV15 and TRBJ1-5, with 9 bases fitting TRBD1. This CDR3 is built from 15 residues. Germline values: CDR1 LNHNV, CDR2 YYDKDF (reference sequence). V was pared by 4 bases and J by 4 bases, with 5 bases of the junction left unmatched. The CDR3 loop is CATSTRDRENQPQHF. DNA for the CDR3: TGTGCCACCAGCACCCGGGACAGGGAGAATCAGCCCCAGCATTTT.

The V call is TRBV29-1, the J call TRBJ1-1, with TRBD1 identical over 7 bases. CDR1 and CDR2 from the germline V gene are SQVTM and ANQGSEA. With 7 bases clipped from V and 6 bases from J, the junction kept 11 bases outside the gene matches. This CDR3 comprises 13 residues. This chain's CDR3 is CSAQTGKGPEAFF. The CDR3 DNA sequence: TGCAGCGCCCAGACAGGGAAGGGGCCTGAAGCTTTCTTT. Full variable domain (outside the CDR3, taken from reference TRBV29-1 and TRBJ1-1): SAVISQKPSRDICQRGTSLTIQCQVDSQVTMMFWYRQQPGQSLTLIATANQGSEATYESGFVIDKFPISRPNLTFSTLTVSNMSPEDSSIYLCSAQTGKGPEAFFGQGTRLTVV.

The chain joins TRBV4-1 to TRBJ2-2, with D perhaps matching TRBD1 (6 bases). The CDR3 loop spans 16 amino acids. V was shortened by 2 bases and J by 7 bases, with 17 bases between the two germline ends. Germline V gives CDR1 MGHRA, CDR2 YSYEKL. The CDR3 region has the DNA TGCGCCAGCAGCCAACAAGGGACATCCCAACTCGGGGAGCTGTTTTTT. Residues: CASSQQGTSQLGELFF.

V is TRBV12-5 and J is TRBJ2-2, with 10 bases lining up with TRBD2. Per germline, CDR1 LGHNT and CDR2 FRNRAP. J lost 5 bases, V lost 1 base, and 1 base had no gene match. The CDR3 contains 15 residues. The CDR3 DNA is TGTGCTAGTGGTTTGGCTAGCGGGGGAACCGGGGAGCTGTTTTTT. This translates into CASGLASGGTGELFF.

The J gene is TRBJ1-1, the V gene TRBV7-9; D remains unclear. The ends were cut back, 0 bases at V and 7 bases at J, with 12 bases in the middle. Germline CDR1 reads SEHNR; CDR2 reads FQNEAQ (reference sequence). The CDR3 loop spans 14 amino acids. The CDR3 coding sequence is TGTGCCAGCAGCTTAGCGGTCATACTTTTTGAAGCTTTCTTT. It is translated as CASSLAVILFEAFF.

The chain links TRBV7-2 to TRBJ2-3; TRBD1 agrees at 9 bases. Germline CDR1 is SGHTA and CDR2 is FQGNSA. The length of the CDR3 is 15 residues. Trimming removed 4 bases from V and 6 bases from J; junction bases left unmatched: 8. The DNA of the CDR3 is TGTGCCAGCAGCTGGAAAACAGGGGGCGCGGATACGCAGTATTTT. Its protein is CASSWKTGGADTQYF.

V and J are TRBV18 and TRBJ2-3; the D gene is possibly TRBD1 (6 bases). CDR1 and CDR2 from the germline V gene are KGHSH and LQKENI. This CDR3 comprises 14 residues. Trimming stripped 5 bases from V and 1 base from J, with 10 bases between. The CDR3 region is CASSSRTGTDTQYF. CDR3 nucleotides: TGTGCCAGCTCATCCCGGACAGGCACAGATACGCAGTATTTT.

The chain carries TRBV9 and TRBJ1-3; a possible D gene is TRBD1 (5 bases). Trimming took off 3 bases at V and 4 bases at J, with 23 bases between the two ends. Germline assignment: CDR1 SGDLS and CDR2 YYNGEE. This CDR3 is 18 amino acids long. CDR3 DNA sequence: TGTGCCAGCAGCGCCCGCCAATTTGCCAGGGCGTCGGGAAACACCATATATTTT. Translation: CASSARQFARASGNTIYF.

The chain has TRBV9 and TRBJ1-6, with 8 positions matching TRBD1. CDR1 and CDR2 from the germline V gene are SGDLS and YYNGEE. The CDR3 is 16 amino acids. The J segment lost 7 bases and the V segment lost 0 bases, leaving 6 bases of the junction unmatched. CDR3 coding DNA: TGTGCCAGCAGCGTAGGGTCCCAGGGGGCGAATTCACCCCTCCACTTT. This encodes CASSVGSQGANSPLHF.